These 6 T cell receptor beta chains originate from one sample sequenced in a study of early T cells in non-severe SARS-CoV-2 infection. TCRdb redid the calling of the 5' RACE reads with MiXCR, one entry per CDR3 protein. The sample consists of tens of thousands of distinct CDR3 sequences, approximately 5% of them appearing once. Sample: whole blood. Receptors were obtained from an adult who was a healthcare worker with PCR-confirmed SARS-CoV-2 infection or an uninfected control (not recorded which).

The gene calls are TRBV7-6 and TRBJ1-5, with a possible D match to TRBD1 (6 bases). Germline V gene sequence: CDR1 SGHVS, CDR2 FNYEAQ. The CDR3 sequence is 15 residues long. Trimming left V 4 bases short and J 4 bases short, with 14 bases between. CDR3 amino acids: CASSSGQSLNQPQHF. The CDR3 region has the DNA TGTGCCAGCAGCTCAGGACAGAGCTTAAATCAGCCCCAGCATTTT.

A few counts support this clonotype. The chain couples TRBV12-3 or TRBV12-4 to TRBJ2-6; the D is unclear. V was trimmed by 6 bases and J by 5 bases, leaving 8 bases between them. The CDR3 has 13 residues. The DNA for the CDR3 is TGTGCCAGCAGCTCCCCTCGGGCCAACGTCCTGACTTTC. Encoded protein: CASSSPRANVLTF.

At least ten counts were recorded for this clonotype. The chain is built from TRBV7-8 and TRBJ1-5; D not resolved. The CDR3 loop spans 14 amino acids. V was pared by 4 bases and J by 7 bases, with 14 bases between. CDR1 SGHVS and CDR2 FQNEAQ come from the germline V gene. The CDR3 DNA follows: TGTGCCAGCAGCTCAAGACCCAGTGGGCAGCCCCAGCATTTT. Its protein product is CASSSRPSGQPQHF.

The sample holds many counts of this clonotype. The CDR3 bases are TGTGCCAGCAGCTCAGGGGGCGGTGGCTACACCTTC. Amino acid sequence: CASSSGGGGYTF. V is TRBV7-9 and J is TRBJ1-2; 8 positions match TRBD1. Looked up from germline, CDR1 is SEHNR and CDR2 is FQNEAQ (reference sequence). The CDR3 consists of 12 residues. J gave up 7 bases and V 4 bases, and 2 bases lay outside the gene matches.

In this sample, this clonotype turned up a few times. The chain has TRBV12-3 or TRBV12-4 and TRBJ2-6, with D perhaps matching TRBD1 (6 bases). This CDR3 region has 17 residues. The V gene lost 6 bases and the J gene lost 2 bases, with 17 bases spanning the gap. CDR3: CASSPEQGIPGANVLTF. For the CDR3, the DNA is TGTGCCAGCAGCCCCGAACAGGGAATCCCTGGGGCCAACGTCCTGACTTTC.

In this sample, this clonotype turned up many times. The CDR3 is CASSDRSGKNIQYF. The CDR3 nucleotides are TGTGCCAGCAGCGACAGGTCCGGCAAAAACATTCAGTACTTC. The chain is built from TRBV28 and TRBJ2-4, with D perhaps matching TRBD1 (6 bases). V was pared by 6 bases and J by 3 bases, with 12 bases between. Germline V gene data show CDR1 as MDHEN and CDR2 as SYDVKM. The CDR3 extends over 14 amino acids.